The rows below give T cell receptor beta chains drawn from one sample of a study of T cell changes during pregnancy in multiple sclerosis. Profiled with immunoSEQ multiplex PCR; TCRdb holds only in-frame clones, not every one. Of fewer than 110,000 clones in the sample, more than 90% were seen once. The material sequenced was peripheral blood, taken in the second trimester of pregnancy. Source of these receptors: a female donor with multiple sclerosis, enrolled in a pregnancy study. Both conserved end residues are part of each CDR3. The order of the fields is V gene, D gene, CDR3 length, J gene, CDR3 protein, CDR3 DNA. The D gene is left open where the match is weak.

V: TRBV7-2; D: -; length: 11; J: TRBJ2-1; CDR3: CASSRYNEQFF; DNA: TGTGCCAGCAGCCGTTATAATGAGCAGTTCTTC
V: TRBV13; D: TRBD2; length: 18; J: TRBJ2-7; CDR3: CASSSGTPSGRLTYEQYF; DNA: TGTGCCAGCAGCTCGGGGACCCCGAGCGGGAGACTAACCTACGAGCAGTACTTC
V: TRBV15; D: -; length: 14; J: TRBJ2-2; CDR3: CATSRDRGVGELFF; DNA: TGTGCCACCAGCAGAGATAGGGGTGTCGGGGAGCTGTTTTTT
V: TRBV30; D: -; length: 11; J: TRBJ2-7; CDR3: CAWSAGGEQYF; DNA: TGTGCCTGGAGTGCTGGAGGCGAGCAGTACTTC
V: TRBV5-4; D: -; length: 12; J: TRBJ2-7; CDR3: CASSRTTHEQYF; DNA: TGTGCCAGCAGCCGGACAACCCACGAGCAGTACTTC
V: TRBV27; D: TRBD1; length: 14; J: TRBJ2-7; CDR3: CASSSTGGLYEQYF; DNA: TGTGCCAGCAGTTCTACAGGGGGCCTGTACGAGCAGTACTTC
V: TRBV21-1; D: -; length: 14; J: TRBJ1-1; CDR3: CASTILTANTEAFF; DNA: TGTGCCAGCACCATTCTAACAGCGAACACTGAAGCTTTCTTT
V: TRBV7-2; D: -; length: 16; J: TRBJ2-7; CDR3: CASSSLELTGSYEQYF; DNA: TGTGCCAGCAGCTCCCTAGAGTTGACAGGATCCTACGAGCAGTACTTC
V: TRBV4-1; D: TRBD1; length: 18; J: TRBJ1-4; CDR3: CASSQVPEGAPFREKLFF; DNA: TGCGCCAGCAGCCAAGTGCCCGAGGGGGCGCCATTTCGTGAAAAACTGTTTTTT
V: TRBV7-2; D: -; length: 14; J: TRBJ2-3; CDR3: CASSRSGRTDTQYF; DNA: TGTGCCAGCAGTAGGAGCGGGCGCACAGATACGCAGTATTTT
V: TRBV6-5; D: -; length: 14; J: TRBJ2-4; CDR3: CASYAGGALNIQYF; DNA: TGTGCCAGCTATGCTGGGGGGGCCTTGAACATTCAGTACTTC
V: TRBV5-3; D: -; length: 17; J: TRBJ1-5; CDR3: CARSCGQRVYSNQPQHF; DNA: TGTGCCAGAAGCTGTGGACAGAGGGTATATAGCAATCAGCCCCAGCATTTT
V: TRBV19; D: -; length: 15; J: TRBJ2-1; CDR3: CASSIEGAPRHEQFF; DNA: TGTGCCAGTAGTATAGAAGGGGCGCCCCGTCATGAGCAGTTCTTC
V: TRBV27; D: -; length: 14; J: TRBJ2-5; CDR3: CASSPGDSPETQYF; DNA: TGTGCCAGCAGCCCGGGTGACAGCCCAGAGACCCAGTACTTC
V: TRBV4-3; D: TRBD2; length: 16; J: TRBJ2-1; CDR3: CASSQALAGGRNEQFF; DNA: TGCGCCAGCAGCCAGGCCCTAGCGGGAGGGCGCAATGAGCAGTTCTTC
V: TRBV5-4; D: TRBD1; length: 16; J: TRBJ1-1; CDR3: CASSAQGARLNTEAFF; DNA: TGTGCCAGCAGCGCGCAGGGGGCGCGTCTGAACACTGAAGCTTTCTTT
V: TRBV29-1; D: -; length: 14; J: TRBJ2-7; CDR3: CSVTGTPTAYEQYF; DNA: TGCAGCGTCACCGGGACACCAACCGCCTACGAGCAGTACTTC
V: TRBV25-1; D: TRBD1; length: 16; J: TRBJ2-2; CDR3: CASSDLQGVDTGELFF; DNA: TGTGCCAGCAGTGACCTACAGGGGGTGGACACCGGGGAGCTGTTTTTT
V: TRBV4-3; D: TRBD1; length: 19; J: TRBJ2-4; CDR3: CASSQSPPGGDRVKNIQYF; DNA: TGCGCCAGCAGCCAAAGCCCTCCAGGGGGCGATAGGGTCAAAAACATTCAGTACTTC
V: TRBV10-3; D: TRBD1; length: 14; J: TRBJ2-1; CDR3: CAITPGQGMDEQFF; DNA: TGTGCCATCACCCCGGGACAGGGGATGGATGAGCAGTTCTTC
V: TRBV29-1; D: TRBD2; length: 15; J: TRBJ2-2; CDR3: CSVSRAGGQTGELFF; DNA: TGCAGCGTTAGTCGAGCGGGAGGTCAAACCGGGGAGCTGTTTTTT
V: TRBV28; D: TRBD1; length: 17; J: TRBJ1-5; CDR3: CASRFRHTGATNQPQHF; DNA: TGTGCCAGCAGATTTCGACACACAGGGGCTACCAATCAGCCCCAGCATTTT
V: TRBV7-2; D: TRBD1; length: 15; J: TRBJ1-2; CDR3: CASSRGGQGAGGYTF; DNA: TGTGCCAGCAGCCGGGGGGGACAGGGGGCGGGTGGCTACACCTTC
V: TRBV19; D: -; length: 14; J: TRBJ2-2; CDR3: CASSRRENTGELFF; DNA: TGTGCCAGTAGCCGGCGGGAGAACACCGGGGAGCTGTTTTTT
V: TRBV27; D: -; length: 17; J: TRBJ1-5; CDR3: CASSFRGGAGSNQPQHF; DNA: TGTGCCAGCAGTTTTAGGGGCGGGGCGGGTAGCAATCAGCCCCAGCATTTT
V: TRBV29-1; D: -; length: 13; J: TRBJ2-2; CDR3: CSVGGTNTGELFF; DNA: TGCAGCGTTGGCGGGACTAACACCGGGGAGCTGTTTTTT